This T cell receptor beta chain originates from a study of beta chain features in type 1 diabetes. Study observations and caveats: At VDJ recombination sites, type 1 diabetes patients had fewer insertions and more deleted nucleotides.

Points on this clone: The target antigen is unknown.

Isolated RNA was reverse transcribed in full, so expressed TCRB transcripts were sequenced. Sequenced by immunoSEQ multiplex PCR; TCRdb stores in-frame clones only, minus some. The table includes 140,000 to 150,000 clones, about 9.4% detected once. The CDR3 loop spans 15 amino acids. Per the germline V gene, CDR1 is SGHTA and CDR2 is FQGNSA. The V gene end was trimmed by 5 bases and the J gene end by 9 bases; junction bases not matched to a gene: 11. The rearrangement links TRBV7-2 to TRBJ1-5; TRBD1 matches 9 bases. This receptor was taken from a man younger than 30 in good health. The source material was naive CD4+ T cells from blood. The CDR3 DNA is TGTGCCAGCAGCCTGACCGGGACAGGGATGGGGCCCCAGCATTTT. Protein product: CASSLTGTGMGPQHF.